This TCR beta chain was recorded in a study of blood T cell repertoires in COVID-19 (dated by TCRdb to 2018 to 2020). For the wider study: The collaborator samples originated in the United States, Italy and Spain and spanned the acute and convalescent phases of COVID-19. Subjects who had been exposed to COVID-19, were actively infected with it, or had recovered from it provided the deeply sampled blood TCRbeta repertoires that made up the dataset. HLA class I and class II types, where available, came from metadata supplied by the sample provider rather than from assay-based typing. The samples were drawn from the first 160 participants of the ongoing ImmuneRACE study and from 950 to 1,500 subjects provided by 6 global collaborators. The prospective study material was composed of cDNA or gDNA derived from T cells, B-cell-depleted T cells, or PBMCs. Sample metadata almost always included a de-identified subject ID, COVID-19 status, age in years and sex. The repertoires were released in a freely available public database intended as a resource for research on the immune response to SARS-CoV-2. Broad study findings and their caveats: The quantity of clinical and demographic metadata differed by source and by participant and was supplied without curation.

TCRbeta CDR3 regions were amplified from genomic DNA using the immunoSEQ Assay, a bias-controlled multiplex PCR. Turning to the authors' computational methods: The number of nucleated cells in each sample was estimated by amplification of reference gene primers within the assay. To quantify the absolute abundance of each unique TCRbeta CDR3 rearrangement, sequence reads were collapsed and filtered. For each sample, productive Simpson clonality was calculated as the square root of Simpson's diversity index across productive rearrangements. The table comes from immuneACCESS by way of TCRdb, which keeps in-frame sequences with V and J called. Part of the clones is missing from these tables; in studies checked, under half for an unresolved V gene and the rest for unknown reasons. The V and J calls and the clone size are those of that table, but D and trimming were determined from the DNA. Counted in this sample were roughly 80,000 clones; approximately 82% of them appeared once. Together, the top ten hold roughly 10% of the sample.

This clone was observed a few times. The antigen it recognizes is unknown. There are no base qualities to consult, and no much larger clone falls within one base. Its CDR3 holds 15 amino acids, cysteine through phenylalanine. Only the CDR3 region is kept as DNA, spanning 45 bases read in frame from base 1. The junction carries 11 bases between V and J, which are trimmed by 3 bases and 0 bases respectively. The germline V gene yields MDHEN for CDR1 and SYDVKM for CDR2. Collaborating institutions collected whole blood in K2EDTA tubes following their own protocols. Collaborator samples were shipped for TCRbeta analysis as frozen whole blood, isolated PBMCs, or DNA extracted from either sample type.

The source is a human donor in a cohort sampled during active COVID-19. Here the chain combines TRBV28 and TRBJ2-5; the D gene is possibly TRBD1, with 6 bases matching. Sequencing used peripheral blood. The CDR3 reads as follows: CASSFRDTYQETQYF. The DNA is as follows: TGTGCCAGCAGTTTCCGGGACACTTACCAAGAGACCCAGTACTTC.